The 6 T cell receptor beta chains listed next were all sequenced from one sample in a study of human T cells and chemical hapten exposure. Indicated time point: pre-sensitization, week 0. Documented treatment: therapeutic diphenylcyclopropenone sensitization with weekly scalp DPC. Via MiXCR, TCRdb re-called the RACE reads, giving one row per CDR3 protein. The table includes around 180,000 distinct CDR3 sequences, approximately 29% detected once. Sample: whole blood, taken in connection with sensitization to the hapten diphenylcyclopropenone (DPC). Receptor source: a woman younger than 45 with alopecia areata. Some clones in this sample may be carry-over from other donors' samples.

This clonotype was seen a few times. The chain recombines TRBV11-3 with TRBJ2-7; D unclear. Germline V gives CDR1 SGHNT, CDR2 YENEEA. V was trimmed by 6 bases and J by 1 base, leaving 16 bases between them. The CDR3 extends over 15 amino acids. CDR3 residues: CASRSGHVASYEQYF. The CDR3 DNA sequence: TGTGCCAGCAGGTCCGGCCATGTAGCTTCCTACGAGCAGTACTTC.

The rearrangement uses TRBV28 and TRBJ2-3; D call uncertain. CDR1 is MDHEN, CDR2 SYDVKM, per germline. The CDR3 loop spans 14 amino acids. V was cut by 3 bases and J by 2 bases, with 9 bases left in between. The DNA for the CDR3 is TGTGCCAGCAGTTTCGGTCGGGCCACAGATACGCAGTATTTT. It is translated as CASSFGRATDTQYF.

The chain joins TRBV29-1 to TRBJ1-2; D possibly corresponds to TRBD1 (6 bases). CDR3 length: 14 residues. Germline V CDR1 and CDR2: SQVTM, ANQGSEA. Trimming shortened V by 2 bases and J by 4 bases, and 14 bases separated the two germline ends. CDR3 protein: CSVETFGGGYGYTF. The DNA of the CDR3 is TGCAGCGTTGAAACGTTCGGGGGCGGCTATGGCTACACCTTC.

The genes are TRBV28 and TRBJ2-7; D unresolved. The CDR3 runs 13 residues. V lost 2 bases and J lost 4, with 9 bases in between. The germline gives CDR1 MDHEN, CDR2 SYDVKM. The CDR3: CASSLRDLYEQYF. The CDR3 DNA sequence: TGTGCCAGCAGTTTAAGGGATCTATACGAGCAGTACTTC. Looking up the rest from reference TRBV28 and TRBJ2-7 gives the full variable domain: DVKVTQSSRYLVKRTGEKVFLECVQDMDHENMFWYRQDPGLGLRLIYFSYDVKMKEKGDIPEGYSVSREKKERFSLILESASTNQTSMYLCASSLRDLYEQYFGPGTRLTVT.

This clonotype has only a few counts. The genes are TRBV20-1 and TRBJ2-2; D tentatively reads TRBD1 or TRBD2 (5 bases each). The CDR3 spans 15 residues. Germline V gene sequence: CDR1 DFQATT, CDR2 SNEGSKA (reference sequence). The V gene lost 5 bases and the J gene lost 0 bases, with 13 bases spanning the gap. CDR3 nucleotide sequence: TGCAGTGCTCACGGGACGGGATCGAACACCGGGGAGCTGTTTTTT. It yields the protein CSAHGTGSNTGELFF.

The sample holds a few counts of this clonotype. The chain couples TRBV7-6 to TRBJ2-2; D remains ambiguous. V lost 4 bases to trimming and J lost 6 bases, with 9 bases between them. The CDR3 sequence is 13 residues long. Germline loops: CDR1 SGHVS, CDR2 FNYEAQ. The CDR3 spells CASSSSGAGELFF. Here the CDR3 DNA reads TGTGCCAGCAGCTCCAGTGGGGCCGGGGAGCTGTTTTTT.